The sequence of this TCR beta chain was determined in a study of shared clonotypes between healthy human individuals (dated by TCRdb to about 2020). For the study in its entirety: Three men and two women, aged 18 to 49 years, made up the cohort. Each donor's leukapheresis produced roughly between about 0.8 and 8.9 billion PBMCs. To increase sequencing depth and limit assay-specific biases, different laboratories used diverse techniques to prepare libraries and sequence TCR repertoires. To estimate repertoire size and how much clonotypes are shared between individuals, the study performed deep sequencing of blood TCR repertoires from roughly five healthy adults. The paper's findings and limits, for the study overall: Pairwise subsampling indicated that sequencing depth was expected to affect the degree of clonotype sharing among donors. Sampling was limited to blood, and TCR repertoires in tissue likely differ from TCR repertoires in blood. The genetic and exposure-history diversity represented was limited by the small number of donors.

The donors were healthy, HIV-negative adults who had no recently reported acute infections or vaccinations. Only Caucasian adults living in Nashville, Tennessee, USA were represented among the donors. In the unsorted samples, roughly 90 million PBMCs were counted, and genomic DNA was extracted using the QIAamp DNA Blood Mini kit. After blood collection by leukapheresis, PBMCs were isolated using Ficoll-Histopaque density gradient centrifugation and then cryopreserved in the vapor phase of liquid nitrogen. The CDR3 covers 11 residues, taking in both the cysteine and the phenylalanine. The retained sequence is limited to the CDR3, 33 bases, with the frame set at the first base. Reading the germline V gene (reference sequence) gives CDR1 DFQATT and CDR2 SNEGSKA. The V end gives up 5 bases and the J end 6 bases, leaving 4 bases in the junction not matched to a gene. Using the deep immunoSEQ assay, multiplex PCR amplified TCR CDR3 regions from genomic DNA. Extracted genomic DNA from each cell subset was distributed evenly across all wells of several immunoSEQ 96-well plates, and each plate was treated as a replicate. Each replicate PCR for unsorted PBMC received about 0.3 ug genomic DNA, equal to about 30,000 T cell genomes. Ten immunoSEQ deep assay plates were used to sequence the unsorted PBMC genomic DNA. Purified libraries were measured with a Qubit 3.0 fluorometer, size-checked on a Bioanalyzer 2100, and measured again with the KAPA Library Quantification kit. A separate single-read 150-cycle Illumina NextSeq 550 flow cell was used to sequence each immunoSEQ 96-well plate. In the authors' own workflow: Because only junctional sequences without quality scores were contained in the immunoSEQ output, filtering matching that applied to full-length reads could not be performed. Sequences were annotated with PyIR, a Python wrapper for IgBLAST v1.9, and V/J genes and CDR3 were assigned using IMGT germline references. Any read was removed if the V/J assignment was weak (E-value above 1e-6), the CDR3 was missing, or the read contained stop codons, out-of-frame junctions, or ambiguous translated residues. V3J clonotypes were defined as sequences sharing an identical inferred V gene, J gene, and CDR3 amino acid sequence. The percentage overlap between two repertoires was calculated by dividing the number of shared unique clonotypes by the size of the smaller repertoire. Repertoire richness was assessed with RTK rarefaction, the Chao1 estimator, and Recon v2.1 estimates of unobserved clonotypes. The source is immuneACCESS, and TCRdb retained only in-frame sequences with V and J called. Part of the clones is not carried over; for the studies checked, unresolved V genes explain less than half of this, and the remainder is unexplained. From that table come the V and J calls and clone size; the DNA was used to work out D and trimming. In all, the sample holds some 530,000 clones, and around 73% of those were seen once. About 12% of the sample is in the top ten clones.

A remark on this clone: Its antigen target is currently unknown. Within one base of it there is no much larger clone, and no base qualities were kept.

Here the chain combines TRBV20-1 and TRBJ2-7, and TRBD1 matches 7 of the central bases. Sequences were obtained from PBMCs. The TCR sequence derives from a woman between 35 and 50 years old in good health. Some clones in this sample may be carry-over from other donors' samples. The CDR3 in this case is CSALRQGEQYF. The nucleotide sequence is given as TGCAGTGCTCTGAGACAGGGCGAGCAGTACTTC.